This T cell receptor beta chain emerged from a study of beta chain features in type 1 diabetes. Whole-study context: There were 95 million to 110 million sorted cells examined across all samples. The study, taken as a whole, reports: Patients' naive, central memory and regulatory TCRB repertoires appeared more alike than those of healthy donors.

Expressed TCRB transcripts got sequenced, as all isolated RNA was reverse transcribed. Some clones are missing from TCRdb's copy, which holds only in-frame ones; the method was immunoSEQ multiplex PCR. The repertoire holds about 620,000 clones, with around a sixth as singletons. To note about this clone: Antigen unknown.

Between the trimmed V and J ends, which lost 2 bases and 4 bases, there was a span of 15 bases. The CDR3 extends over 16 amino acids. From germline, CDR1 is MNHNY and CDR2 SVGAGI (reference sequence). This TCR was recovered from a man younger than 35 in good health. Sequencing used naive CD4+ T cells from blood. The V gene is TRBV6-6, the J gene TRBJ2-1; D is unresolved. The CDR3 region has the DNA TGTGCCAGCAGTTACCCGGCTGTGGGAACGTACAATGAGCAGTTCTTC. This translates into CASSYPAVGTYNEQFF.